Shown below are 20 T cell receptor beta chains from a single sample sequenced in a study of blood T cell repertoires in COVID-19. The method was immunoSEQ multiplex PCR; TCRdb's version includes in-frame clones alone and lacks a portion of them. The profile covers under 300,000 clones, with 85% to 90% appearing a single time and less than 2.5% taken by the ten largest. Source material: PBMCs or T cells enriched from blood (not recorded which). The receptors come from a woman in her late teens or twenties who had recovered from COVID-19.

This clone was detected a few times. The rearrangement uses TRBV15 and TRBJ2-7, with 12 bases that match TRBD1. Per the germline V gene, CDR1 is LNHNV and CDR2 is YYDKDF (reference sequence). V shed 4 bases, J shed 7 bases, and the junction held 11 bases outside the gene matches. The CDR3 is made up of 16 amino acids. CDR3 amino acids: CATSIVLGQGAREQYF. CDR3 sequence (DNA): TGTGCCACCAGCATCGTTCTGGGACAGGGGGCGCGGGAGCAGTACTTC.

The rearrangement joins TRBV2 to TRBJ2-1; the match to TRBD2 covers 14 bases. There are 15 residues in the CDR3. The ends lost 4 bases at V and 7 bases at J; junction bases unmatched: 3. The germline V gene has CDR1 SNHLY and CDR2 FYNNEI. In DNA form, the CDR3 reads TGTGCCAGCAGTGCCGGACTAGCGGGGGGAAATGAGCAGTTCTTC. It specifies CASSAGLAGGNEQFF. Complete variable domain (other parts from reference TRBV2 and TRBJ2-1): EPEVTQTPSHQVTQMGQEVILRCVPISNHLYFYWYRQILGQKVEFLVSFYNNEISEKSEIFDDQFSVERPDGSNFTLKIRSTKLEDSAMYFCASSAGLAGGNEQFFGPGTRLTVL.

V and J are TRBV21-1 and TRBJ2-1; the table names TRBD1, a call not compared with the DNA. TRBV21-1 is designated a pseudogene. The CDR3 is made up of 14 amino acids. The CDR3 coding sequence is TGTGCCAGCAGAGTTTCCCGCAGGGGCAATGAGCAGTTCTTC. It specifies CASRVSRRGNEQFF.

CDR3 protein: CASSPEAGTGNTIYF. CDR3 coding DNA: TGTGCCAGCAGCCCCGAAGCAGGGACTGGAAACACCATATATTTT. The chain is built from TRBV16 and TRBJ1-3, with D maybe TRBD1 (5 bases). Germline CDR1 reads KGHSY; CDR2 reads FQNENV. The germline V and J ends were trimmed by 4 bases and 2 bases, with 12 bases remaining between them. The CDR3 contains 15 residues.

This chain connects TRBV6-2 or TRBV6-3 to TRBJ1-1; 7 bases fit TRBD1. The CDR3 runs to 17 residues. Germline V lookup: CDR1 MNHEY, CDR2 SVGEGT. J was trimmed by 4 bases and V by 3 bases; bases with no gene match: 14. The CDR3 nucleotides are TGTGCCAGCAGTTATTCGACTGGACAGGTTAGGGTCACTGAAGCTTTCTTT. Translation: CASSYSTGQVRVTEAFF.

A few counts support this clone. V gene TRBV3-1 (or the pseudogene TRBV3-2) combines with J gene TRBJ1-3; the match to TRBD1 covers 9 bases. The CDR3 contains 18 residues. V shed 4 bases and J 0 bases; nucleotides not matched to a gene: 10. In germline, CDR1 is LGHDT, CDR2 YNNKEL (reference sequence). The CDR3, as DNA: TGTGCCAGCAGCCCCCAAGCGGACAGGGGAAGCTCTGGAAACACCATATATTTT. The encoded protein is CASSPQADRGSSGNTIYF.

The DNA of the CDR3 is TGTGCCAGCTCACCTAAGACAGGGGGTGGCAATCAGCCCCAGCATTTT. Encoded protein: CASSPKTGGGNQPQHF. The chain combines TRBV18 with TRBJ1-5; 9 nucleotides agree with TRBD1. The V gene's germline CDR1 is KGHSH and CDR2 LQKENI. There are 16 residues in the CDR3. The ends lost 3 bases at V and 2 bases at J; junction bases unmatched: 5. Drawing the rest from reference TRBV18 and TRBJ1-5, the complete variable domain is NAGVMQNPRHLVRRRGQEARLRCSPMKGHSHVYWYRQLPEEGLKFMVYLQKENIIDESGMPKERFSAEFPKEGPSILRIQQVVRGDSAAYFCASSPKTGGGNQPQHFGDGTRLSIL.

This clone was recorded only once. CDR3 protein: CASSREVTSSYEQYF. The CDR3, as DNA: TGTGCCAGCAGCCGAGAGGTTACCAGCTCCTACGAGCAGTACTTC. The chain has TRBV14 and TRBJ2-7; the D is unclear. CDR3 length: 15 amino acids. V was trimmed by 4 bases and J by 0 bases, leaving 13 bases between them. Looked up from germline, CDR1 is SGHDN and CDR2 is FVKESK.

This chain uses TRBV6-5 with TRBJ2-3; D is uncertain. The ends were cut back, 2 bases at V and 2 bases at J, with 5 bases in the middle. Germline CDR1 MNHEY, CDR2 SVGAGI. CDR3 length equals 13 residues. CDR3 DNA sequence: TGTGCCAGCAGTTACACCTACACAGATACGCAGTATTTT. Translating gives CASSYTYTDTQYF.

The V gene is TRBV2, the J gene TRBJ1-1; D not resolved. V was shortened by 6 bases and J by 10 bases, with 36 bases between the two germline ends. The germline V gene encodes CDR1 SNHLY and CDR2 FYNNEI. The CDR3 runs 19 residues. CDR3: CASRQEATARIPLSVGAFF. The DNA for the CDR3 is TGTGCCAGCAGGCAGGAGGCCACAGCCCGTATACCCCTGAGTGTTGGAGCTTTCTTT.

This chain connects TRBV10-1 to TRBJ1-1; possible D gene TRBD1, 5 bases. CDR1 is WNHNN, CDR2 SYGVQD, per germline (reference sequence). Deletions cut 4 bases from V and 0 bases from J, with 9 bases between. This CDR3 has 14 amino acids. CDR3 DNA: TGCGCCAGCAGTGGCGGGGGTTTGAACACTGAAGCTTTCTTT. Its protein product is CASSGGGLNTEAFF.

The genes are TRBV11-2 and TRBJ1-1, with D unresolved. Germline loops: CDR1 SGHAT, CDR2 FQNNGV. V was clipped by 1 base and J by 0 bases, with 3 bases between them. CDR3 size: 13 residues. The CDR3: CASSLALNTEAFF. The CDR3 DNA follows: TGTGCCAGCAGCTTAGCCTTGAACACTGAAGCTTTCTTT.

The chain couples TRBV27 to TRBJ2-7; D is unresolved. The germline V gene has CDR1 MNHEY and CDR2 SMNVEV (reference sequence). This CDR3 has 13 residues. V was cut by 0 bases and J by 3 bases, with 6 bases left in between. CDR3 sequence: CASSLSAVYEQYF. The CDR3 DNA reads TGTGCCAGCAGTTTATCGGCAGTCTACGAGCAGTACTTC.

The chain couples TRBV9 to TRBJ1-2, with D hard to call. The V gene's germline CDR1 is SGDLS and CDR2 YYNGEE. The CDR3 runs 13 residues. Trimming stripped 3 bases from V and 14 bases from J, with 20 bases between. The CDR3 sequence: CASSADDYGYKTF. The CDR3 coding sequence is TGTGCCAGCAGCGCCGATGACTATGGCTACAAAACCTTC.

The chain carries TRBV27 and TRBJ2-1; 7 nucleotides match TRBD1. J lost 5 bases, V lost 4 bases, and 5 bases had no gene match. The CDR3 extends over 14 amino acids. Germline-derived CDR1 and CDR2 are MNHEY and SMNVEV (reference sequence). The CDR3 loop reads CASSSRDRDNEQFF. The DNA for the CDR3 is TGTGCCAGCAGTTCCCGGGACAGAGACAATGAGCAGTTCTTC.

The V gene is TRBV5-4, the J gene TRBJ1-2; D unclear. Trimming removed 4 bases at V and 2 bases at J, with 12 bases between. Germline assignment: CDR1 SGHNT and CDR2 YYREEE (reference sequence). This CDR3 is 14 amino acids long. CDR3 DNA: TGTGCCAGCAGCCGCCGGGAAAAAAACTATGGCTACACCTTC. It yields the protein CASSRREKNYGYTF.

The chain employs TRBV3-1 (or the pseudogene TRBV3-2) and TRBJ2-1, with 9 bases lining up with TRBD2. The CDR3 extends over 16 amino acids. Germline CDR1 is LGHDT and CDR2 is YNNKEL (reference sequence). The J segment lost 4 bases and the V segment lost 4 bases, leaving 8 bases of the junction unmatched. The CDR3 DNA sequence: TGTGCCAGCAGCCCACCCGGGACTAGCCATTACAATGAGCAGTTCTTC. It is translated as CASSPPGTSHYNEQFF.

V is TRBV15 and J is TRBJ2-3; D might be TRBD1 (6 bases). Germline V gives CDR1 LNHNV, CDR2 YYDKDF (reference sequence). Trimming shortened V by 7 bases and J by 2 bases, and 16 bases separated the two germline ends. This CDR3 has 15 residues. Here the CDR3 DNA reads TGTGCCACCACGTTGCCAGGGGCGAACACAGATACGCAGTATTTT. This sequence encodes CATTLPGANTDTQYF.

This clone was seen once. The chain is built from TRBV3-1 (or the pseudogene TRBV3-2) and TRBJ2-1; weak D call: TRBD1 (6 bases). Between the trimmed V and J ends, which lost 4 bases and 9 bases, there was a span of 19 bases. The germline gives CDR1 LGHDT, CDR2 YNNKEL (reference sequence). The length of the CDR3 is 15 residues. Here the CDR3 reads CASSPGDTTHAEQFF. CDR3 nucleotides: TGTGCCAGCAGCCCCGGGGACACCACCCACGCTGAGCAGTTCTTC.

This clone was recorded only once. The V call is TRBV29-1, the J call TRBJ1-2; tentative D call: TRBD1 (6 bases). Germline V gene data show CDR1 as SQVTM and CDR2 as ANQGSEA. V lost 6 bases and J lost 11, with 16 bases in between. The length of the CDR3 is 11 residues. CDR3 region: CSVSDRSGYTF. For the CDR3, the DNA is TGCAGCGTCTCGGACAGATCGGGGTACACCTTC.